This T cell receptor beta chain appears in the sequencing data of a study of early T cells in non-severe SARS-CoV-2 infection. Across the whole study: Sequencing input comprised bulk RNA from unsorted whole blood; chain pairing was not available.

Germline V gene lookup returns CDR1 ENHRY and CDR2 SYGVKD. V lost 5 bases to trimming and J lost 6 bases, with 16 bases between them. The CDR3 totals 14 residues. In TCRdb, the 5' RACE reads were re-called with MiXCR into one record per CDR3 protein. Of about 66,000 distinct CDR3 sequences in the sample, more than 15% were seen once. This clonotype was picked up many times. The source of this sequence is an adult who was a healthcare worker with PCR-confirmed SARS-CoV-2 infection or an uninfected control (not recorded which). This chain joins TRBV10-3 and TRBJ1-2; D is perhaps TRBD1 (5 bases). This material consisted of whole blood, taken at baseline. CDR3 protein: CAISSRAGTDGYTF. DNA for the CDR3: TGTGCCATCAGTTCAAGGGCAGGGACCGATGGCTACACCTTC.